Presented here are 23 T cell receptor beta chains from one specimen sequenced in a study of blood T cell repertoires in COVID-19. The protocol was immunoSEQ multiplex PCR, while the TCRdb copy is restricted to in-frame clones and leaves out a portion. The data show under 250,000 clones, with 65% to 85% seen just once and about 4.4% held by the top ten. Sequencing input: peripheral blood. The receptor set was obtained from a man aged 50-59 years with active or convalescent COVID-19.

The gene calls are TRBV14 and TRBJ2-3; D perhaps matches TRBD2 (5 bases). The CDR3 runs to 15 residues. V dropped 0 bases and J dropped 0 bases, with 7 bases sitting between them. CDR1 and CDR2 from the germline V gene are SGHDN and FVKESK. The CDR3: CASSQDWRSTDTQYF. The CDR3 DNA is TGTGCCAGCAGCCAAGATTGGAGGAGCACAGATACGCAGTATTTT.

The rearrangement links TRBV5-6 to TRBJ2-3; TRBD2 might be the D (5 bases). The V and J ends lost 3 bases and 8 bases respectively, with 19 bases between them. Per the germline V gene, CDR1 is SGHDT and CDR2 is YYEEEE. This CDR3 contains 15 residues. The CDR3: CASSSLAGAQGTQYF. The CDR3 DNA follows: TGTGCCAGCAGCTCTCTCGCGGGTGCTCAAGGTACGCAGTATTTT.

The chain is built from TRBV2 and TRBJ2-7; 10 positions agree with TRBD1. Per germline, CDR1 SNHLY and CDR2 FYNNEI. The V and J ends lost 5 bases and 5 bases, in that order; junction bases with no gene match: 3. The CDR3 is 13 residues long. In DNA, the CDR3 is TGTGCCAGCAGTCGGACAGGGGGTAACGAGCAGTACTTC. Translation gives CASSRTGGNEQYF.

The sample holds a few counts of this clone. The V gene is TRBV11-2, the J gene TRBJ1-1, with D possibly being TRBD1 (5 bases). CDR3 length equals 15 residues. Germline lookup yields CDR1 SGHAT and CDR2 FQNNGV. With 8 bases removed from V and 1 base from J, the gap between germline ends came to 17 bases. This CDR3 is CASHPDAGRNTEAFF. Written as DNA, the CDR3 is TGTGCCAGCCACCCCGATGCGGGGCGGAACACTGAAGCTTTCTTT. Looking up the rest from reference TRBV11-2 and TRBJ1-1 gives the full variable domain: EAGVAQSPRYKIIEKRQSVAFWCNPISGHATLYWYQQILGQGPKLLIQFQNNGVVDDSQLPKDRFSAERLKGVDSTLKIQPAKLEDSAVYLCASHPDAGRNTEAFFGQGTRLTVV.

The rearrangement links TRBV3-1 (or the pseudogene TRBV3-2) to TRBJ2-7; tentative D call: TRBD1 (6 bases). Germline CDR1 LGHDT, CDR2 YNNKEL (reference sequence). V lost 4 bases to trimming and J lost 0 bases, with 22 bases between them. There are 18 residues in the CDR3. The CDR3 coding sequence is TGTGCCAGCAGCCCCCGAAGGGAGACAGGTCTTCGCTCCTACGAGCAGTACTTC. Translating gives CASSPRRETGLRSYEQYF.

The rearrangement joins TRBV10-3 to TRBJ1-2, with 7 nucleotides matching TRBD1. In germline, CDR1 is ENHRY, CDR2 SYGVKD. V shed 7 bases, J shed 7 bases, and the junction held 9 bases outside the gene matches. The length of the CDR3 is 13 residues. The CDR3 DNA follows: TGTGCCATCACGGCCGACAGGGTTAGTGGCTACACCTTC. Translated, it gives CAITADRVSGYTF.

This chain connects TRBV28 to TRBJ1-1, with D perhaps TRBD1 (5 bases). CDR1 MDHEN and CDR2 SYDVKM come from the germline V gene. This CDR3 spans 14 amino acids. The ends were cut back, 2 bases at V and 2 bases at J, with 9 bases in the middle. This CDR3 is CASSLGGINTEAFF. The CDR3, as DNA: TGTGCCAGCAGTTTAGGGGGGATTAACACTGAAGCTTTCTTT.

This clone has more than one count but fewer than ten. The rearrangement links TRBV5-1 to TRBJ1-1; perhaps TRBD1 as D (5 bases). The CDR3 loop spans 14 amino acids. Germline V gene sequence: CDR1 SGHRS, CDR2 YFSETQ. Between the trimmed V and J ends, which lost 4 bases and 4 bases, there was a span of 14 bases. The CDR3 nucleotides read TGCGCCAGCAGCCCTAATGGTGGGGCCACTGAAGCTTTCTTT. This sequence encodes CASSPNGGATEAFF.

CDR3 DNA sequence: TGTGCCAGCAGTCTGGACAGGGAGAGTTCACCCCTCCACTTT. The encoded protein is CASSLDRESSPLHF. The genes are TRBV6-5 and TRBJ1-6, with 8 nucleotides matching TRBD1. CDR1 is MNHEY and CDR2 is SVGAGI in the germline V gene. Trimming removed 5 bases from V and 9 bases from J; junction bases left unmatched: 6. The CDR3 sequence is 14 residues long.

The V gene is TRBV20-1, the J gene TRBJ1-3, with no clear D. Germline-derived CDR1 and CDR2 are DFQATT and SNEGSKA (reference sequence). The CDR3 totals 13 residues. Trimming shortened V by 3 bases and J by 0 bases, and 6 bases separated the two germline ends. In DNA form, the CDR3 reads TGCAGTGCTAGTTACAACTCTGGAAACACCATATATTTT. Amino acid sequence: CSASYNSGNTIYF.

This sequence joins TRBV6-6 and TRBJ2-5; 12 nucleotides match TRBD1. This CDR3 is 15 amino acids long. V shed 6 bases, J shed 5 bases, and the junction held 7 bases outside the gene matches. Germline lookup yields CDR1 MNHNY and CDR2 SVGAGI (reference sequence). CDR3 loop: CASRQGTGGLETQYF. CDR3 sequence (DNA): TGTGCCAGCAGGCAGGGGACAGGGGGCTTGGAGACCCAGTACTTC.

V and J are TRBV15 and TRBJ2-3; 10 nucleotides align to TRBD2. Germline V gene sequence: CDR1 LNHNV, CDR2 YYDKDF (reference sequence). The CDR3 loop spans 16 amino acids. V lost 3 bases and J lost 6; bases outside the gene matches: 9. Written as DNA, the CDR3 is TGTGCCACCAGCAGGGAAGCGGGGGGGCTTGGGGATACGCAGTATTTT. Translation: CATSREAGGLGDTQYF.

The chain carries TRBV9 and TRBJ2-5; D may be TRBD1 (5 bases). Germline CDR1 is SGDLS and CDR2 is YYNGEE. There are 14 residues in the CDR3. V lost 2 bases and J 1 base, leaving 9 bases between the germline ends. The CDR3 sequence: CASSVGQGQETQYF. The CDR3, as DNA: TGTGCCAGCAGCGTCGGGCAGGGCCAAGAGACCCAGTACTTC.

V is TRBV6-5 and J is TRBJ1-5; D is uncertain. The V gene lost 8 bases and the J gene lost 5 bases, with 13 bases spanning the gap. CDR1 is MNHEY and CDR2 is SVGAGI in the germline V gene. The CDR3 totals 13 residues. In DNA form, the CDR3 reads TGTGCCAGCCGCCGAGGTAATCATCAGCCCCAGCATTTT. It specifies CASRRGNHQPQHF.

The chain uses TRBV19 and TRBJ1-1; a weak D match, TRBD1 (6 bases). The V end lost 5 bases, the J end lost 4 bases, and 17 bases lay between the germline ends. CDR3 length: 15 residues. Germline loops: CDR1 LNHDA, CDR2 SQIVND (reference sequence). The CDR3 spells CASSGPGQSTTEAFF. The CDR3 DNA follows: TGTGCCAGTAGTGGACCGGGACAAAGTACCACTGAAGCTTTCTTT.

The rearrangement joins TRBV7-2 to TRBJ1-2; weak D call: TRBD1 (5 bases). Trimming removed 5 bases from V and 3 bases from J, with 16 bases in between. This CDR3 region has 15 residues. Germline CDR1 and CDR2: SGHTA and FQGNSA. The DNA of the CDR3 is TGTGCCAGCAGCCTCCCTGAGACAGCCTACTATGGCTACACCTTC. Translation gives CASSLPETAYYGYTF.

CDR3 sequence (DNA): TGTGCCAGCAGCCAAGACCAAATTAGTGGCTACACCTTC. It is translated as CASSQDQISGYTF. This sequence joins TRBV4-2 and TRBJ1-2; D gene uncertain. Germline V CDR1 and CDR2: LGHNA, YNFKEQ. The CDR3 runs to 13 residues. The germline V and J ends were trimmed by 0 bases and 7 bases, with 9 bases remaining between them.

The chain combines TRBV7-9 with TRBJ1-5; a possible D gene is TRBD1 (5 bases). V lost 5 bases to trimming and J lost 2 bases, with 13 bases between them. The CDR3 loop spans 15 amino acids. Looked up from germline, CDR1 is SEHNR and CDR2 is FQNEAQ (reference sequence). CDR3 sequence reads: CASSPAGRGNQPQHF. DNA of the CDR3: TGTGCCAGCAGCCCGGCAGGCAGGGGCAATCAGCCCCAGCATTTT.

CDR3 sequence: CSGKTSGGTGELFF. The CDR3 bases are TGCAGCGGGAAGACTAGCGGGGGCACCGGGGAGCTGTTTTTT. The gene calls are TRBV29-1 and TRBJ2-2, with 12 bases lining up with TRBD2. Looked up from germline, CDR1 is SQVTM and CDR2 is ANQGSEA. J lost 4 bases, V lost 7 bases, and 4 bases had no gene match. The CDR3 totals 14 residues.

The V and J genes are TRBV2 and TRBJ1-2, with a weak D call TRBD1 (5 bases). With 6 bases removed from V and 7 bases from J, the gap between germline ends came to 15 bases. CDR1 SNHLY and CDR2 FYNNEI come from the germline V gene. The CDR3 totals 13 residues. The CDR3 region has the DNA TGTGCCAGCAGGGGGGGGTCAATTTCTGGCTACACCTTC. It translates to CASRGGSISGYTF.

The gene calls are TRBV19 and TRBJ1-4; weak D call: TRBD1 (5 bases). The germline CDR1 and CDR2 sequences are LNHDA and SQIVND (reference sequence). Trimming took off 6 bases at V and 4 bases at J, with 12 bases between the two ends. There are 14 residues in the CDR3. In DNA form, the CDR3 reads TGTGCCAGTAGCAGACAGATGGGTAATGAAAAACTGTTTTTT. Its translation is CASSRQMGNEKLFF.

The rearrangement joins TRBV19 to TRBJ1-1; D is ambiguous. V was shortened by 3 bases and J by 1 base, with 9 bases between the two germline ends. Germline CDR1 and CDR2: LNHDA and SQIVND (reference sequence). The CDR3 has 14 amino acids. CDR3 sequence: CASSIRPENTEAFF. Written as DNA, the CDR3 is TGTGCCAGTAGTATTCGCCCAGAGAACACTGAAGCTTTCTTT.

This chain links TRBV19 with TRBJ1-1; possible D gene TRBD1, 5 bases. Germline CDR1 reads LNHDA; CDR2 reads SQIVND (reference sequence). V was pared by 0 bases and J by 1 base, with 9 bases between. This CDR3 spans 15 amino acids. The CDR3 DNA reads TGTGCCAGTAGTATAGAGGGGCTGGGGAACACTGAAGCTTTCTTT. This sequence encodes CASSIEGLGNTEAFF.